This record concerns one TCR beta chain sequence. Its specific antigen is unknown. Base qualities are missing; no much larger clone stands one base away. Reads for this sample came from an Illumina NovaSeq 6000. cDNA libraries for TCRalpha and TCRbeta were prepared by 5'RACE using constant-segment primers, with sample barcodes and unique molecular identifiers added. Trizol reagent was used to extract RNA from every sample. Libraries were amplified in two PCR steps, with a second sample barcode and Illumina TruSeq adapters added in the second step. Sequencing of libraries was performed on an Illumina NovaSeq with 2 x 150 bp paired-end reads. In the paper's pipeline: Demultiplexing of reads and collapsing into UMI-guided consensus sequences were performed with migec v1.2.7. Using mixcr v2.1.11, UMI consensuses were aligned to TRA and TRB V and J templates and then assembled into clonotypes. A clonotype was counted as expanded or contracted only if both edgeR and NoisET called the change significant, with noise models trained on biological replicates. edgeR calls used a false discovery rate-adjusted p below 0.01 and a log2 fold-change threshold of 1. As an exploratory analysis of dynamics, PCA with hierarchical clustering was applied to max-normalized trajectories of the 1000 most abundant clonotypes. Separately sequenced CD4+ and CD8+ repertoires were used to assign a CD4 or CD8 phenotype to each responding clone. TCRdb passed the public sequencing reads through fastp at Q25 and MiXCR, retaining productive beta sequences. Rows matching on CDR3 protein sequence are summarized as one entry with the most common DNA and genes. The V and J calls were not made by the authors but by TCRdb's processing. This sample lists around 250,000 distinct CDR3 sequences; 15% to 20% were detected once. Roughly 25% of the sample goes to the ten largest clones.

The data stem from a study of T-cell memory formation after mild COVID-19 (dated by TCRdb to the early 2020s). Broadly, across the study: TCR sequence clusters from the two donors were found to be largely donor specific. Longitudinal TCRalpha and TCRbeta repertoire sequencing tracked T-cell clones expanding and contracting after mild COVID-19 in two donors. Two young, previously healthy adult volunteers made up the cohort, one male and one female. What the work shows at the level of the full study, not this receptor alone: Some responding clones were found in pre-infection memory, which suggests that pre-existing cross-reactive memory T cells took part in the SARS-CoV-2 response. SARS-CoV-2 specificity was not confirmed for the second-wave clones peaking on day 37. Clones contracting from day 15 to 85 had balanced CD4/CD8 phenotypes, while a second wave expanding from day 15 to 37 was biased towards CD4+. The study included only a couple of mild cases, and larger cohorts that include severe cases with pre-infection samples were judged to be necessary. Contracting CD4+ clones turned up mainly in the CM and EM memory subsets, whereas EMRA was where CD8+ clones were enriched.

Ficoll-Paque density gradient centrifugation was used to isolate PBMCs. The sequence derives from a man between 18 and 29 years old who had mild COVID-19 (a few samples of this study predate the infection). The sample titles of this study are shuffled in the database, so cell type and time point are left out; the donor was told from shared clones. The specimen was PBMCs or a T cell subset sorted from them (not recorded which).

The CDR3 region: CSAPLAGGPVWTDTQYF. The nucleotides read TGCAGTGCCCCCCTAGCGGGGGGTCCCGTATGGACAGATACGCAGTATTTT. The V and J segments used are TRBV20-1 and TRBJ2-3, with 11 bases aligning to TRBD2. From the cysteine up to the phenylalanine, the CDR3 has a length of 17 residues. The CDR3 DNA has 51 bases and is translated from base 1. Clipping removes 6 bases from V and 3 bases from J, with 14 as the unmatched junction base count. For CDR1 and CDR2, the germline V gene (reference sequence) lists DFQATT and SNEGSKA.